This is a list of T cell receptor beta chains from one sample in a study of patients and donors after allogeneic stem cell transplantation. TCRdb ran MiXCR on the RT-PCR reads and lists one entry per CDR3 protein. The sample carries approximately 200,000 distinct CDR3 sequences, approximately 41% recorded once. The sample consisted of blood, either unsorted or a sorted T cell fraction (not recorded which). The source of these receptors is a human donor who was either an allogeneic HSCT recipient or a stem cell or donor lymphocyte infusion donor (not recorded which). It is not recorded whose cells these are; they may come from a transplant donor. CDR3s include the opening cysteine and the closing phenylalanine or tryptophan. D genes are given only for firm matches. Some rows mark clone size as missing; the rest say once, few, many or name a class of expanded clone.

V gene: TRBV6-5; J gene: TRBJ2-7; clone size: -; D gene: TRBD2; CDR3 protein: CASSPPGLAIHEQYF; CDR3 DNA: TGTGCCAGCAGTCCGCCGGGACTAGCCATCCACGAGCAGTACTTC
V gene: TRBV12-3/TRBV12-4; J gene: TRBJ1-1; clone size: few; D gene: TRBD1; CDR3 protein: CASRGGQGAFEAFF; CDR3 DNA: TGTGCCAGCAGGGGTGGACAGGGGGCGTTTGAAGCTTTCTTT
V gene: TRBV20-1; J gene: TRBJ2-5; clone size: -; D gene: -; CDR3 protein: CSARELPETQYF; CDR3 DNA: TGCAGTGCTAGAGAACTACCGGAGACCCAGTACTTC
V gene: TRBV4-3; J gene: TRBJ1-4; clone size: -; D gene: TRBD1; CDR3 protein: CASSRQRQGGNEKLFF; CDR3 DNA: TGCGCCAGCAGCCGGCAAAGACAGGGCGGAAATGAAAAACTGTTTTTT
V gene: TRBV28; J gene: TRBJ1-2; clone size: few; D gene: TRBD1; CDR3 protein: CASGDRDRLYGYTF; CDR3 DNA: TGTGCCAGCGGGGACCGGGACAGGTTATATGGCTACACCTTC
V gene: TRBV12-3/TRBV12-4; J gene: TRBJ2-2; clone size: -; D gene: -; CDR3 protein: CASSPQGATGELFF; CDR3 DNA: TGTGCCAGCAGCCCCCAAGGGGCGACCGGGGAGCTGTTTTTT
V gene: TRBV3-1; J gene: TRBJ1-6; clone size: once; D gene: -; CDR3 protein: CASSQAQADSPLHF; CDR3 DNA: TGTGCCAGCAGCCAAGCACAGGCCGATTCACCCCTCCACTTT
V gene: TRBV12-3/TRBV12-4; J gene: TRBJ2-1; clone size: -; D gene: -; CDR3 protein: CASSIQTGGLIVPYNEQFF; CDR3 DNA: TGTGCCAGCAGCATCCAAACTGGAGGTCTGATAGTACCCTACAATGAGCAGTTCTTC
V gene: TRBV7-9; J gene: TRBJ1-2; clone size: -; D gene: -; CDR3 protein: CASSSVRAVNYGYTF; CDR3 DNA: TGTGCCAGCAGCTCCGTCCGGGCCGTAAACTATGGCTACACCTTC
V gene: TRBV7-3; J gene: TRBJ2-1; clone size: -; D gene: -; CDR3 protein: CASSARYNEQFF; CDR3 DNA: TGTGCCAGCAGCGCTCGGTACAATGAGCAGTTCTTC
V gene: TRBV12-3/TRBV12-4; J gene: TRBJ2-1; clone size: few; D gene: TRBD2; CDR3 protein: CASSLEGLAGRNEQFF; CDR3 DNA: TGTGCCAGCAGTTTAGAGGGACTAGCGGGAAGGAATGAGCAGTTCTTC
V gene: TRBV10-3; J gene: TRBJ2-1; clone size: -; D gene: -; CDR3 protein: CAIGRQGGRAYNEQFF; CDR3 DNA: TGTGCCATCGGGCGTCAAGGCGGGCGAGCGTACAATGAGCAGTTCTTC
V gene: TRBV5-1; J gene: TRBJ1-1; clone size: -; D gene: -; CDR3 protein: CASRGPGNTEAFF; CDR3 DNA: TGCGCCAGCAGAGGCCCGGGAAACACTGAAGCTTTCTTT
V gene: TRBV5-1; J gene: TRBJ1-3; clone size: -; D gene: -; CDR3 protein: CASSLEGLWGSGNTIYF; CDR3 DNA: TGCGCCAGCAGCTTGGAGGGCCTCTGGGGCTCTGGAAACACCATATATTTT
V gene: TRBV12-3/TRBV12-4; J gene: TRBJ1-2; clone size: few; D gene: -; CDR3 protein: CASMDPNYGYTF; CDR3 DNA: TGTGCCAGCATGGACCCCAACTATGGCTACACCTTC
V gene: TRBV28; J gene: TRBJ2-1; clone size: -; D gene: -; CDR3 protein: CASSSRGVGQVNEQFF; CDR3 DNA: TGTGCCAGCAGCTCTAGGGGGGTCGGACAGGTCAATGAGCAGTTCTTC
V gene: TRBV28; J gene: TRBJ1-3; clone size: -; D gene: TRBD1; CDR3 protein: CASTRQGTIYF; CDR3 DNA: TGTGCCAGCACCCGACAGGGGACCATATATTTT
V gene: TRBV12-3/TRBV12-4; J gene: TRBJ2-5; clone size: few; D gene: TRBD2; CDR3 protein: CASSFTSGSRETQYF; CDR3 DNA: TGTGCCAGCAGTTTTACTAGCGGGAGCCGGGAGACCCAGTACTTC
V gene: TRBV29-1; J gene: TRBJ1-1; clone size: -; D gene: -; CDR3 protein: CSVAFAKGTEAFF; CDR3 DNA: TGCAGCGTTGCCTTTGCTAAGGGAACTGAAGCTTTCTTT
V gene: TRBV7-8; J gene: TRBJ1-2; clone size: -; D gene: TRBD1; CDR3 protein: CASSPRTGRAGDGYTF; CDR3 DNA: TGTGCCAGCAGCCCTCGGACAGGGCGAGCAGGGGATGGCTACACCTTC
V gene: TRBV7-9; J gene: TRBJ2-5; clone size: -; D gene: TRBD1; CDR3 protein: CASSLGPWDRDRETQYF; CDR3 DNA: TGTGCCAGCAGCTTAGGACCCTGGGACAGGGATCGCGAGACCCAGTACTTC
V gene: TRBV28; J gene: TRBJ2-1; clone size: -; D gene: -; CDR3 protein: CASTPEGPAGSYNEQFF; CDR3 DNA: TGTGCCAGCACCCCCGAAGGCCCCGCTGGCTCCTACAATGAGCAGTTCTTC
V gene: TRBV4-3; J gene: TRBJ2-2; clone size: -; D gene: -; CDR3 protein: CASSQDEVGPGELFF; CDR3 DNA: TGCGCCAGCAGCCAAGATGAGGTGGGGCCCGGGGAGCTGTTTTTT